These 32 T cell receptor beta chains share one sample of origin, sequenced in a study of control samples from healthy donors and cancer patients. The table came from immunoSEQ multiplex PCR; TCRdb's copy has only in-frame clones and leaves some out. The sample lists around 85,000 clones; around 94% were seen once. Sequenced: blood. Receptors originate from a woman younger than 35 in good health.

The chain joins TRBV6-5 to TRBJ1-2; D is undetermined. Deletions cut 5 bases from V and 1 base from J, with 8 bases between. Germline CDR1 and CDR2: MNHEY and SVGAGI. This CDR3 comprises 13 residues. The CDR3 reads CASSPRDNYGYTF. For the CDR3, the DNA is TGTGCCAGCAGTCCTCGGGATAACTATGGCTACACCTTC.

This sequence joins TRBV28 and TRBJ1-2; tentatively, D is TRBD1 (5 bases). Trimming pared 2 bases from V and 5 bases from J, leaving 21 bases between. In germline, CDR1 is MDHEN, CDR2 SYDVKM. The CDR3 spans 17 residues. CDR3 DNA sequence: TGTGCCAGCAGTTTACAAAATTCTGGGCAGGGTGGTTATGGCTACACCTTC. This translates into CASSLQNSGQGGYGYTF.

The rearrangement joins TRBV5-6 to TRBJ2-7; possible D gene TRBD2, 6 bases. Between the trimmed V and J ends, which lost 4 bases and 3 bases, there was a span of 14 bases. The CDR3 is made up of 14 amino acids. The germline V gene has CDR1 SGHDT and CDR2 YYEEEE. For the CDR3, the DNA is TGTGCCAGCAGCCTCGGGAGCACCAACTACGAGCAGTACTTC. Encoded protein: CASSLGSTNYEQYF. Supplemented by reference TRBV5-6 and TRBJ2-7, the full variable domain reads DAGVTQSPTHLIKTRGQQVTLRCSPKSGHDTVSWYQQALGQGPQFIFQYYEEEERQRGNFPDRFSGHQFPNYSSELNVNALLLGDSALYLCASSLGSTNYEQYFGPGTRLTVT.

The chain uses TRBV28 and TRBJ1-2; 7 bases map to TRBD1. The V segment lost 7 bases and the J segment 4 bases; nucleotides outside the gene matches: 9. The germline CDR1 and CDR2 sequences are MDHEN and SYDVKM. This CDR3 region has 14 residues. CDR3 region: CASTLHRDSYGYTF. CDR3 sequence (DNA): TGTGCCAGCACCCTACACAGGGACAGCTATGGCTACACCTTC.

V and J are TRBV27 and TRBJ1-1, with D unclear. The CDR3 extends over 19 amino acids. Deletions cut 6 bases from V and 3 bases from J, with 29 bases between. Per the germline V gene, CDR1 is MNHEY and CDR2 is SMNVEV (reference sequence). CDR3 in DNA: TGTGCCAGCAGAGTTTATACTTGGAAGATGGGGTTTGGGGACACTGAAGCTTTCTTT. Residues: CASRVYTWKMGFGDTEAFF.

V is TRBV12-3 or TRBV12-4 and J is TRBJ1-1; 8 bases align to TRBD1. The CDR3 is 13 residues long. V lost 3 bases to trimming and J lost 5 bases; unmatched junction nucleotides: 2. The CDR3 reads CASSLNRGTEAFF. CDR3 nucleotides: TGTGCCAGCAGTTTGAACAGGGGGACTGAAGCTTTCTTT.

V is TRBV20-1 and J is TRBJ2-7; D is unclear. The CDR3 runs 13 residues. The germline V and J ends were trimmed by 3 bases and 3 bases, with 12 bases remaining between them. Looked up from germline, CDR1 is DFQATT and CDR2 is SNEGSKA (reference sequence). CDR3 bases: TGCAGTGCTAGTAGGGCCGTGCACTACGAGCAGTACTTC. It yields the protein CSASRAVHYEQYF.

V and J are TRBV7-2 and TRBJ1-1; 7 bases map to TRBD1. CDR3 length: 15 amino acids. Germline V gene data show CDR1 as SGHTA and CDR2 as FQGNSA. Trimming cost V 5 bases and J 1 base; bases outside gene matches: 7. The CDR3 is CASSGSRTGNTEAFF. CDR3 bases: TGTGCCAGCAGCGGTAGTAGGACAGGGAACACTGAAGCTTTCTTT.

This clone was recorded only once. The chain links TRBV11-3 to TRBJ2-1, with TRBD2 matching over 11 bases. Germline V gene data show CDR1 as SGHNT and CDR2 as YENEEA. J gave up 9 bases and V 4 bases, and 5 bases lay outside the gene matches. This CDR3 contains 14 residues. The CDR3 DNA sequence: TGTGCCAGCAGCTCTACTAGCGGGGGTTTTGAGCAGTTCTTC. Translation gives CASSSTSGGFEQFF.

CDR3 loop: CASGLYGNEQFF. The DNA for the CDR3 is TGTGCTAGTGGTTTGTACGGCAATGAGCAGTTCTTC. V usage is TRBV12-5 and J usage is TRBJ2-1; no reliable D call. The V end was cut by 2 bases, the J end by 6 bases, with 5 bases between. The germline CDR1 and CDR2 sequences are LGHNT and FRNRAP. The CDR3 spans 12 residues.

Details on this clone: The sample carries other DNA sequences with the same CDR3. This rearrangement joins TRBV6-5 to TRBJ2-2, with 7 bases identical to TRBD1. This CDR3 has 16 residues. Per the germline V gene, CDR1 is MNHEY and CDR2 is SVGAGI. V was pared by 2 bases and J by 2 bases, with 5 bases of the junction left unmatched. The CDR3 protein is CASSYGTGDNTGELFF. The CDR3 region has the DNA TGTGCCAGCAGTTACGGCACAGGGGACAACACCGGGGAGCTGTTTTTT.

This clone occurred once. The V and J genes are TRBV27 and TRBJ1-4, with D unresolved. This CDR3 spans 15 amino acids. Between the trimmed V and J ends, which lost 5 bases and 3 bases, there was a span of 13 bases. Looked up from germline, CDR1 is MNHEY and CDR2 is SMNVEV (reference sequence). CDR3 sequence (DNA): TGTGCCAGCAGTCCCACAGCGACTCCTAATGAAAAACTGTTTTTT. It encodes CASSPTATPNEKLFF. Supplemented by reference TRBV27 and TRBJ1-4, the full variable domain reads EAQVTQNPRYLITVTGKKLTVTCSQNMNHEYMSWYRQDPGLGLRQIYYSMNVEVTDKGDVPEGYKVSRKEKRNFPLILESPSPNQTSLYFCASSPTATPNEKLFFGSGTQLSVL.

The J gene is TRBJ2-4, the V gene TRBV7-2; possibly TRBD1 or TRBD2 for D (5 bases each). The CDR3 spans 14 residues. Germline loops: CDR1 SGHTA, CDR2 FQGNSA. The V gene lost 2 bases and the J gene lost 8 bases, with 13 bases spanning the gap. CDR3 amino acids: CASSLLGAEDIQYF. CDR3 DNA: TGTGCCAGCAGCTTACTCGGGGCGGAGGACATTCAGTACTTC.

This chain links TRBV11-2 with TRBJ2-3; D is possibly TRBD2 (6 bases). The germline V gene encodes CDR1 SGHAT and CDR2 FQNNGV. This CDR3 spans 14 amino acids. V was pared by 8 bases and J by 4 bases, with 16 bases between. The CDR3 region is CASGRSRTADTQYF. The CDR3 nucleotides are TGTGCCAGCGGGAGGTCCCGAACGGCAGATACGCAGTATTTT.

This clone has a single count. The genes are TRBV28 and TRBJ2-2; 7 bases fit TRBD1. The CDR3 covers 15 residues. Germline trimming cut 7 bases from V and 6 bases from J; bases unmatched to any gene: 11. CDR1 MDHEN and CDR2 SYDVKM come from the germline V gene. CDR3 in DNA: TGTGCCAGCATACCAGGGGGAGCCGTTGCCGGGGAGCTGTTTTTT. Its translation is CASIPGGAVAGELFF.

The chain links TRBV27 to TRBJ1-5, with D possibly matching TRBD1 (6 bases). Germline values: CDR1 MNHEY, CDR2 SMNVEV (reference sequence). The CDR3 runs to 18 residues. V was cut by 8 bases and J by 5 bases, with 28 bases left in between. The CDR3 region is CASRPWLKGGLVDQPQHF. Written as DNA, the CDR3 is TGTGCCAGCCGACCCTGGTTAAAAGGGGGTTTGGTAGATCAGCCCCAGCATTTT.

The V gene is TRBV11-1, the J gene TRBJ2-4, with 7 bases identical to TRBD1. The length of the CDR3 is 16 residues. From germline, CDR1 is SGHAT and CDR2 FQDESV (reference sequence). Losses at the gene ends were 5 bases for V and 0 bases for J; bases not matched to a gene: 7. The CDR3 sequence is CASSRRRTGAKNIQYF. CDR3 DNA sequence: TGTGCCAGCAGCAGAAGAAGGACAGGAGCCAAAAACATTCAGTACTTC.

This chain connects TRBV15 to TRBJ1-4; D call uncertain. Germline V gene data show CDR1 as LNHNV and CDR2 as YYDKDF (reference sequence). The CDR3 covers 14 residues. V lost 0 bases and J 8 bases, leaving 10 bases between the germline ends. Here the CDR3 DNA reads TGTGCCACCAGCAGAGATGGTAGCATGGAAAAACTGTTTTTT. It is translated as CATSRDGSMEKLFF.

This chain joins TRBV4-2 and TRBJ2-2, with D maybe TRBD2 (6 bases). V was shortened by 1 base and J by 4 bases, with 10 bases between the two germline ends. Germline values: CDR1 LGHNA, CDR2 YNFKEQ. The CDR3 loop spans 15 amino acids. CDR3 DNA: TGTGCCAGCAGCCAAGGGGACTCGGCCACCGGGGAGCTGTTTTTT. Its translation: CASSQGDSATGELFF.

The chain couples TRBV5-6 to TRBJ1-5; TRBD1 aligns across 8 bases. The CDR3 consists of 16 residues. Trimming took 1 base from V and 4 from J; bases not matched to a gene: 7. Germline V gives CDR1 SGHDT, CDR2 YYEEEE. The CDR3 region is CASSLNRDRRNQPQHF. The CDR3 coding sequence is TGTGCCAGCAGCTTGAACCGGGACAGGAGGAATCAGCCCCAGCATTTT.

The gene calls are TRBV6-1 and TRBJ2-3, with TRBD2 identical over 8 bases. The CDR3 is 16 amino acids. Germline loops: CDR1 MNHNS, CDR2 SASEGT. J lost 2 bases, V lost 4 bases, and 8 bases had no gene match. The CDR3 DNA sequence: TGTGCCAGCAGTGCTCTCGGGGGGGCGGCCACAGATACGCAGTATTTT. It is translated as CASSALGGAATDTQYF.

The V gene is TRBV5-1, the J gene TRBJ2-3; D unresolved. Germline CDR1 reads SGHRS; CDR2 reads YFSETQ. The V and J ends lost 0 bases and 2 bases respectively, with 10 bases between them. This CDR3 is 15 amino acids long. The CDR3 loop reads CASSLVEIPTDTQYF. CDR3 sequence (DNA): TGCGCCAGCAGCTTGGTAGAAATCCCCACAGATACGCAGTATTTT.

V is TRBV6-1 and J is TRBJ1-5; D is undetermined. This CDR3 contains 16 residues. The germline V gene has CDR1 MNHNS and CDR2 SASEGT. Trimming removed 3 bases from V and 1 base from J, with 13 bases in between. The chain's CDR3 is CASSDTKTVSNQPQHF. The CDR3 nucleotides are TGTGCCAGCAGTGATACGAAGACGGTCAGCAATCAGCCCCAGCATTTT.

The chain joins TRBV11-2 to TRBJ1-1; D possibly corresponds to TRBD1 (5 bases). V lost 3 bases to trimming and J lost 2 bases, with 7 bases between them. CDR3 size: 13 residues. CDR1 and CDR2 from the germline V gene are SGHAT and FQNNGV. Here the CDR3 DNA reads TGTGCCAGCAGCTTGGGGACCAACACTGAAGCTTTCTTT. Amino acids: CASSLGTNTEAFF.

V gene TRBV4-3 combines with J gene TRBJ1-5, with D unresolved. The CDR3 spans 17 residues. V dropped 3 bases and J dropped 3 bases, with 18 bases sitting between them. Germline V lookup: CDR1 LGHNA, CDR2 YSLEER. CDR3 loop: CASSHKGNPGANQPQHF. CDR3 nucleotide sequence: TGCGCCAGCAGCCATAAGGGAAATCCGGGTGCCAATCAGCCCCAGCATTTT.

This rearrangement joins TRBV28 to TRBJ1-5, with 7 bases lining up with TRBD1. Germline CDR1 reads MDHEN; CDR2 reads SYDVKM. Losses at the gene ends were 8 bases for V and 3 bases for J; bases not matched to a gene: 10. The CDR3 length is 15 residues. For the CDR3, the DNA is TGTGCCAGCGGAAAGGACAGGCGGGACAATCAGCCCCAGCATTTT. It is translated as CASGKDRRDNQPQHF. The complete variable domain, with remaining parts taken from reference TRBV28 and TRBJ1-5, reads DVKVTQSSRYLVKRTGEKVFLECVQDMDHENMFWYRQDPGLGLRLIYFSYDVKMKEKGDIPEGYSVSREKKERFSLILESASTNQTSMYLCASGKDRRDNQPQHFGDGTRLSIL.

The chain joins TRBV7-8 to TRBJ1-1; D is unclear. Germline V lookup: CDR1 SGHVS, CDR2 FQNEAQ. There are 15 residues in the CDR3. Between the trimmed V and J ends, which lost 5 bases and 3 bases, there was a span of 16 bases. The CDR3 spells CASSPISSGDTEAFF. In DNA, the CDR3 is TGTGCCAGCAGCCCTATTAGCTCGGGAGACACTGAAGCTTTCTTT.

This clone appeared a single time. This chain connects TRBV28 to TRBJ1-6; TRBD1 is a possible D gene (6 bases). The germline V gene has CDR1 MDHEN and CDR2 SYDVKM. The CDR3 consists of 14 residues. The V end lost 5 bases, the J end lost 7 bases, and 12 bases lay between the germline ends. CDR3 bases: TGTGCCAGCAGTACTCAGGGGTGGAATTCACCCCTCCACTTT. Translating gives CASSTQGWNSPLHF.

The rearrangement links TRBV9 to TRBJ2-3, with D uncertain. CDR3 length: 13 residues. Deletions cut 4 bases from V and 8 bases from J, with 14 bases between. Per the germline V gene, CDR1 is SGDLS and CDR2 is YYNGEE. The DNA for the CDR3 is TGTGCCAGCAGCCTCGATTCGTCGGGTACGCAGTATTTT. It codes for CASSLDSSGTQYF.

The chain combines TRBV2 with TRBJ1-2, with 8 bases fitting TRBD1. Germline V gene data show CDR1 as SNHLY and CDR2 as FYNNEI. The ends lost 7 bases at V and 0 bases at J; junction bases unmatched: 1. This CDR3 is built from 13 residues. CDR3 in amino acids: CASTRGPNYGYTF. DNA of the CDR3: TGTGCCAGCACCAGGGGGCCTAACTATGGCTACACCTTC.

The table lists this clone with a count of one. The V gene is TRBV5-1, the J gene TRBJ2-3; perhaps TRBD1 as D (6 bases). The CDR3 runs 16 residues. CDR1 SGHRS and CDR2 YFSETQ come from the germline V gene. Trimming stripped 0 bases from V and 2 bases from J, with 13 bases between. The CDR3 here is CASSLDTGRPTDTQYF. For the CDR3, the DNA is TGCGCCAGCAGCTTGGATACAGGGAGACCCACAGATACGCAGTATTTT.

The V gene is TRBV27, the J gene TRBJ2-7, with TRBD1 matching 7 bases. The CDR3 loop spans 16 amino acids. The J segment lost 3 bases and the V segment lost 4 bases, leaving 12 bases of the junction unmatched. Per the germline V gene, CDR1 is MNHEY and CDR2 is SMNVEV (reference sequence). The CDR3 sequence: CASSSLGLDRYYEQYF. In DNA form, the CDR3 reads TGTGCCAGCAGTTCCCTAGGCCTGGACAGGTACTACGAGCAGTACTTC.